The 3 T cell receptor beta chains below come from one sample, sequenced in a study of blood T cell repertoires in COVID-19. This table comes from immunoSEQ multiplex PCR, and its TCRdb copy is limited to in-frame clones, with some not included. Altogether 270,000 or so clones are present, 84% being singletons, with the ten largest covering over 1.1%. The specimen was peripheral blood. These receptors were taken from a human donor with COVID-19, enrolled during active disease. The donor label of this sample is uncertain.

The rearrangement links TRBV19 to TRBJ1-2, with D possibly matching TRBD1 (6 bases). The CDR3 contains 15 residues. Germline assignment: CDR1 LNHDA and CDR2 SQIVND (reference sequence). The V end lost 11 bases, the J end lost 2 bases, and 21 bases lay between the germline ends. The DNA for the CDR3 is TGTGCCGCCCGGAAGACAGGCCCTATGAACTATGGCTACACCTTC. As protein: CAARKTGPMNYGYTF.

This clone was detected only a few times. This sequence joins TRBV7-6 and TRBJ2-7, with TRBD1 matching over 8 bases. Germline lookup yields CDR1 SGHVS and CDR2 FNYEAQ. The junction had 7 bases not matched to a gene; V was cut back by 1 base and J by 2 bases. CDR3 size: 16 residues. The CDR3 spells CASSLESGQGAYEQYF. For the CDR3, the DNA is TGTGCCAGCAGCTTAGAGTCCGGACAGGGCGCCTACGAGCAGTACTTC. Full variable domain (outside the CDR3, taken from reference TRBV7-6 and TRBJ2-7): GAGVSQSPRYKVTKRGQDVALRCDPISGHVSLYWYRQALGQGPEFLTYFNYEAQQDKSGLPNDRFSAERPEGSISTLTIQRTEQRDSAMYRCASSLESGQGAYEQYFGPGTRLTVT.

Worth noting for this clone: Other DNA sequences in this specimen translate into the identical CDR3. The chain uses TRBV27 and TRBJ2-5, with 7 bases that match TRBD1. The germline V gene has CDR1 MNHEY and CDR2 SMNVEV (reference sequence). J gave up 2 bases and V 5 bases, and 5 bases lay outside the gene matches. This CDR3 region has 14 residues. CDR3 protein: CASSPGGFQETQYF. DNA of the CDR3: TGTGCCAGCAGTCCAGGGGGTTTTCAAGAGACCCAGTACTTC.